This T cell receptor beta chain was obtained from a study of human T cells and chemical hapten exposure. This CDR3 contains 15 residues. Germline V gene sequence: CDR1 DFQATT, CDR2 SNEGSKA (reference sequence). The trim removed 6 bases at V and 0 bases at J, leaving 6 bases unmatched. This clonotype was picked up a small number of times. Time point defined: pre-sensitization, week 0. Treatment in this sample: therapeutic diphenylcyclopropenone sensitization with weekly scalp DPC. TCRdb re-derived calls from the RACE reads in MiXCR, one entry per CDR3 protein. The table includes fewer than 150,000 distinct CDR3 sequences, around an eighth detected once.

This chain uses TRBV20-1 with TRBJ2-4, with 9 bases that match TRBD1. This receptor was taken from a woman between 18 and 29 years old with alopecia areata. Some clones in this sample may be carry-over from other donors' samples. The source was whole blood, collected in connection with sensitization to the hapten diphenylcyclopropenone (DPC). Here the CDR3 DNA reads TGCAGTGCCGGACAGGGGAGCGAAGCCAAAAACATTCAGTACTTC. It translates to CSAGQGSEAKNIQYF.